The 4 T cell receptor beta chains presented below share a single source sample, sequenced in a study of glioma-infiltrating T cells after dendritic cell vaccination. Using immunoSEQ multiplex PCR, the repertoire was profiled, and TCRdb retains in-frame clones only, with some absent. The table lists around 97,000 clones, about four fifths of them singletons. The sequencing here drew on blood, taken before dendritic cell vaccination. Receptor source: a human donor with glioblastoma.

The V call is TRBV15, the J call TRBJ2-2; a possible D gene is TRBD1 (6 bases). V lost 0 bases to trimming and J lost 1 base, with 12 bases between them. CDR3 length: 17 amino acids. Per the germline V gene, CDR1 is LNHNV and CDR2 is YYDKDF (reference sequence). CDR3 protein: CATSRDLETGNTGELFF. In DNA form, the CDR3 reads TGTGCCACCAGCAGAGATCTTGAGACAGGGAACACCGGGGAGCTGTTTTTT. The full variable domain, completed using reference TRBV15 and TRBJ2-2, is DAMVIQNPRYQVTQFGKPVTLSCSQTLNHNVMYWYQQKSSQAPKLLFHYYDKDFNNEADTPDNFQSRRPNTSFCFLDIRSPGLGDTAMYLCATSRDLETGNTGELFFGEGSRLTVL.

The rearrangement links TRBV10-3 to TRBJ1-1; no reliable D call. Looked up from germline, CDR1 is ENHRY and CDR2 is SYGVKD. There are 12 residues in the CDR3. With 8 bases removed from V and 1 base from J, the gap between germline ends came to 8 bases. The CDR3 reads CAIWAENTEAFF. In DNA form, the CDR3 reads TGTGCCATCTGGGCAGAGAACACTGAAGCTTTCTTT.

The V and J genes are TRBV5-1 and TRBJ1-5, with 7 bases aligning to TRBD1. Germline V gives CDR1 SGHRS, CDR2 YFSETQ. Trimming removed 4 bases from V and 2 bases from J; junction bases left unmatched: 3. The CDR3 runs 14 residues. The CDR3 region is CASSPTGGNQPQHF. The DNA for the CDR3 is TGCGCCAGCAGCCCCACAGGGGGCAATCAGCCCCAGCATTTT.

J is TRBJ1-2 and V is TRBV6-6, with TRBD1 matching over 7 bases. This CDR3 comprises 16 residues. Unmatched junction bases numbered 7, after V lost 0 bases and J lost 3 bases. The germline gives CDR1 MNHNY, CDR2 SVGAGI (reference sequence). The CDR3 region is CASSYSHVQGDYGYTF. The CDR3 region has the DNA TGTGCCAGCAGTTACTCACATGTGCAGGGGGACTATGGCTACACCTTC.